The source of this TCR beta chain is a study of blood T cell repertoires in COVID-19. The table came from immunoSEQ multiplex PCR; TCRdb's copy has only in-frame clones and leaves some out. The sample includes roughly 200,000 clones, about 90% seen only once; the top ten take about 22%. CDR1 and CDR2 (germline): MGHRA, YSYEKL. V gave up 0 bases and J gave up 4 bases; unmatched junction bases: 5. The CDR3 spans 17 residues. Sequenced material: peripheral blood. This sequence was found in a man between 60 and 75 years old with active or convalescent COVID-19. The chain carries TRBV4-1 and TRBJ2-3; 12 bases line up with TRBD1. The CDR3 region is CASSQEPGTGGSDTQYF. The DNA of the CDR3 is TGCGCCAGCAGCCAAGAACCCGGGACAGGGGGCTCAGATACGCAGTATTTT.